These 22 T cell receptor beta chains were sequenced from one sample in a study of T cells in Graves' hyperthyroidism and ophthalmopathy. Amplified TCR beta CDR3 regions derived from RNA transcripts. The HTBI primer set served for first-round RT-PCR of the TCR CDR3. TCRdb reprocessed the multiplex PCR reads via MiXCR and lists one record per CDR3 protein. In the table there are around 350,000 distinct CDR3 sequences, 19% of which are singletons. The sample comprised blood. All receptors come from a woman between 18 and 29 years old with Graves' hyperthyroidism.

This clonotype was counted a few times. This chain uses TRBV4-2 with TRBJ2-3; 11 nucleotides match TRBD2. The trim removed 2 bases at V and 0 bases at J, leaving 10 bases unmatched. The CDR3 is 19 amino acids. CDR1 and CDR2 (germline): LGHNA, YNFKEQ. The CDR3 nucleotides read TGTGCCAGCAGCCAATTCTTGATAGCGGGGGGGCATAGCACAGATACGCAGTATTTT. Translated: CASSQFLIAGGHSTDTQYF.

This clonotype has a count of ten or more. This chain joins TRBV15 and TRBJ1-1; perhaps TRBD1 as D (5 bases). CDR1 and CDR2 (germline): LNHNV, YYDKDF (reference sequence). The CDR3 length is 13 residues. Trimming removed 5 bases at V and 3 bases at J, with 10 bases between. The CDR3 bases are TGTGCCACCAGCTACGCGGGGGACACTGAAGCTTTCTTT. Its translation: CATSYAGDTEAFF.

Many counts were recorded for this clonotype. This sequence joins TRBV12-3 or TRBV12-4 and TRBJ2-7; D gene uncertain. V lost 9 bases and J lost 3, with 12 bases in between. The CDR3 has 12 amino acids. CDR3 loop: CASEDENYEQYF. The CDR3 DNA reads as TGTGCCAGTGAGGACGAAAACTACGAGCAGTACTTC.

This clonotype has a count of ten or more. The chain recombines TRBV6-1 with TRBJ1-2; D is unresolved. This CDR3 is 13 amino acids long. Trimming stripped 4 bases from V and 6 bases from J, with 12 bases between. Germline V gene sequence: CDR1 MNHNS, CDR2 SASEGT. The CDR3 nucleotides are TGTGCCAGCAGTGGGACGGGGAAAAATGGCTACACCTTC. This translates into CASSGTGKNGYTF.

This clonotype showed up many times. The chain recombines TRBV6-1 with TRBJ2-5; 11 bases agree with TRBD2. V shed 1 base, J shed 4 bases, and the junction held 8 bases outside the gene matches. CDR1 is MNHNS, CDR2 SASEGT, per germline. CDR3 length: 17 residues. This CDR3 is CASSEGSRLAGRETQYF. For the CDR3, the DNA is TGTGCCAGCAGTGAAGGGTCCCGACTAGCGGGGCGAGAGACCCAGTACTTC.

At least ten counts were recorded for this clonotype. The V gene is TRBV10-2, the J gene TRBJ2-2; 8 positions match TRBD2. The CDR3 has 16 residues. Germline loops: CDR1 WSHSY, CDR2 SAAADI. V gave up 3 bases and J gave up 2 bases; unmatched junction bases: 5. CDR3 DNA: TGCGCCAGCAGTGACCCGGCGGGGGGAAACACCGGGGAGCTGTTTTTT. It codes for CASSDPAGGNTGELFF.

This clonotype was seen many times. The rearrangement uses TRBV9 and TRBJ1-1; D remains ambiguous. V was pared by 0 bases and J by 3 bases, with 12 bases between. This CDR3 is built from 15 residues. The V gene's germline CDR1 is SGDLS and CDR2 YYNGEE. The CDR3 loop reads CASSVGLLPYTEAFF. CDR3 in DNA: TGTGCCAGCAGCGTAGGGCTTCTGCCTTACACTGAAGCTTTCTTT.

In its sample, this clonotype was seen many times. CDR3 in DNA: TGTGCCAGCAGTGTGACTAGCGGGGGGTTTCAAGAGACCCAGTACTTC. It encodes CASSVTSGGFQETQYF. The rearrangement joins TRBV6-1 to TRBJ2-5; 13 nucleotides line up with TRBD2. Germline lookup yields CDR1 MNHNS and CDR2 SASEGT. This CDR3 has 16 amino acids. J gave up 2 bases and V 4 bases, and 4 bases lay outside the gene matches.

This clonotype was counted between two and nine times. This could be a read error, since a much larger clone is one nucleotide away. V usage is TRBV11-2 and J usage is TRBJ2-4, with a possible D match to TRBD1 (6 bases). CDR1 is SGHAT, CDR2 FQNNGV, per germline. CDR3 length: 15 amino acids. The chain's CDR3 is CASSFTRQVGNIKYF. CDR3 coding DNA: TGTGCCAGCAGCTTCACTAGACAGGTGGGAAACATTAAGTACTTC.

This clonotype occurred a few times. The rearrangement uses TRBV19 and TRBJ1-1, with 9 bases lining up with TRBD1. CDR1 is LNHDA and CDR2 is SQIVND in the germline V gene (reference sequence). Trimming cost V 2 bases and J 1 base; bases outside gene matches: 2. The CDR3 totals 15 residues. In nucleotides, the CDR3 is TGTGCCAGTAGTATACCGGGACAGGGGAACACTGAAGCTTTCTTT. As protein: CASSIPGQGNTEAFF.

This clonotype was picked up many times. The V gene is TRBV20-1, the J gene TRBJ1-2; possible D gene TRBD1, 6 bases. There are 12 residues in the CDR3. V was pared by 5 bases and J by 3 bases, with 10 bases between. Germline-derived CDR1 and CDR2 are DFQATT and SNEGSKA (reference sequence). CDR3 DNA: TGCAGTGCTCCACAGGGTGACTATGGCTACACCTTC. As protein: CSAPQGDYGYTF.

This clonotype was picked up many times. At one end the junction does not follow the germline gene, possibly because of a read error. The chain joins TRBV12-3 or TRBV12-4 to TRBJ1-2, with a weak D call TRBD1 (5 bases). The CDR3 covers 10 residues. The CDR3 DNA reads TGTGCCAGCGCAGGGTATGAGGTCCGCTTC. Translation: CASAGYEVRF.

This clonotype was counted ten times or more. The V and J genes are TRBV7-8 and TRBJ1-5, with 7 bases fitting TRBD1. CDR3 length: 14 amino acids. The germline CDR1 and CDR2 sequences are SGHVS and FQNEAQ. The V segment lost 7 bases and the J segment 2 bases; nucleotides outside the gene matches: 5. CDR3 nucleotide sequence: TGTGCCAGCACCGTCGACAGGGGCAATCAGCCCCAGCATTTT. The encoded protein is CASTVDRGNQPQHF.

This clonotype was seen repeatedly, ten times or more. The V call is TRBV6-4, the J call TRBJ2-2, with D unclear. This CDR3 region has 13 residues. CDR1 is MRHNA and CDR2 is SNTAGT in the germline V gene. Trimming shortened V by 0 bases and J by 7 bases, and 6 bases separated the two germline ends. The chain's CDR3 is CASSDSGNGELFF. The CDR3 DNA reads TGTGCCAGCAGTGACTCGGGGAACGGGGAGCTGTTTTTT.

The V gene is TRBV12-3 or TRBV12-4, the J gene TRBJ1-2, with a tentative D call TRBD1 (5 bases). The CDR3 totals 15 residues. Trimming left V 6 bases short and J 7 bases short, with 21 bases between. In DNA form, the CDR3 reads TGTGCCAGCAGCCAACCCTCCCGACAGTCCCGTGGCTACACCTTC. It translates to CASSQPSRQSRGYTF.

This clonotype came up many times. CDR3: CASSYRTQGGHGYTF. In DNA, the CDR3 is TGTGCCAGCAGTTACCGGACCCAAGGAGGACATGGCTACACCTTC. This rearrangement joins TRBV6-5 to TRBJ1-2; D gene unclear. The CDR3 extends over 15 amino acids. CDR1 and CDR2 (germline): MNHEY, SVGAGI. V lost 2 bases, J lost 6 bases, and 16 bases lay in between.

This chain links TRBV20-1 with TRBJ1-5; 9 nucleotides agree with TRBD1. The CDR3 has 15 amino acids. Looked up from germline, CDR1 is DFQATT and CDR2 is SNEGSKA (reference sequence). The trim removed 5 bases at V and 3 bases at J, leaving 8 bases unmatched. The CDR3 region is CSAQRGQGNNQPQHF. In DNA, the CDR3 is TGCAGTGCTCAAAGGGGACAGGGTAACAATCAGCCCCAGCATTTT.

This clonotype was seen at least ten times. J is TRBJ1-1 and V is TRBV20-1; 9 bases are a match to TRBD1. Unmatched junction bases numbered 5, after V lost 3 bases and J lost 12 bases. CDR1 is DFQATT, CDR2 SNEGSKA, per germline (reference sequence). The CDR3 sequence is 11 residues long. CDR3 DNA: TGCAGTGCTAGGTTGGGGACAGGGACTTTCTTT. Its translation is CSARLGTGTFF.

The chain recombines TRBV20-1 with TRBJ1-2, with TRBD1 identical over 9 bases. The J segment lost 5 bases and the V segment lost 3 bases, leaving 16 bases of the junction unmatched. This CDR3 has 17 amino acids. The germline V gene encodes CDR1 DFQATT and CDR2 SNEGSKA (reference sequence). DNA for the CDR3: TGCAGTGCTAGGGCGCTTATAACAGGGGGCGGATTGTATGGCTACACCTTC. Amino acid sequence: CSARALITGGGLYGYTF.

This clonotype turned up a few times. The CDR3 loop is CASSLEQGARSEAFF. For the CDR3, the DNA is TGCGCCAGCAGCTTGGAACAGGGGGCGAGGTCTGAAGCTTTCTTT. This chain links TRBV5-1 with TRBJ1-1; 9 bases line up with TRBD1. The V and J ends lost 0 bases and 6 bases, in that order; junction bases with no gene match: 6. CDR3 length: 15 amino acids. Germline-derived CDR1 and CDR2 are SGHRS and YFSETQ.

This clonotype was recorded many times. The chain links TRBV30 to TRBJ2-7; D gene uncertain. Germline V CDR1 and CDR2: GTSNPN, SVGIG (reference sequence). Trimming removed 3 bases from V and 0 bases from J, with 6 bases in between. This CDR3 spans 12 amino acids. The CDR3 DNA sequence: TGTGCCTGGAGCCTGAGCTCCTACGAGCAGTACTTC. Its translation is CAWSLSSYEQYF.

This clonotype was recorded many times. The rearrangement joins TRBV7-2 to TRBJ1-2; D unclear. Deletions cut 6 bases from V and 4 bases from J, with 12 bases between. Looked up from germline, CDR1 is SGHTA and CDR2 is FQGNSA. The CDR3 is 13 amino acids. This CDR3 is CASSPDASYGYTF. The CDR3 bases are TGTGCCAGCAGTCCGGACGCCAGCTATGGCTACACCTTC.